The 2 T cell receptor beta chains below all came from one sample that was sequenced in a study of read filtering for tumor transcriptome and immune sequencing. This library used roughly 0.4 ug RNA and molecular barcoded adaptors spanning alpha/delta and beta/gamma chains. TCRdb used MiXCR to reprocess the reads, holding one entry per CDR3 protein. Among 100,000 to 150,000 distinct CDR3 sequences listed, 10% to 15% were seen once. Sequenced sample: a population of CD138-negative cells sorted from bone marrow. These receptors were obtained from a donor aged 40 or older with multiple myeloma.

This clonotype was counted ten times or more. The V gene is TRBV30, the J gene TRBJ1-6, with D perhaps matching TRBD1 (5 bases). Trimming removed 4 bases at V and 7 bases at J, with 17 bases between. Germline CDR1 GTSNPN, CDR2 SVGIG (reference sequence). The CDR3 runs to 15 residues. The CDR3 coding sequence is TGTGCCTGGACCCTGGGGGGTTCTAAGAATTCACCCCTCCACTTT. This translates into CAWTLGGSKNSPLHF.

The sample holds many counts of this clonotype. This sequence joins TRBV7-2 and TRBJ2-1; D is possibly TRBD1 (6 bases). This CDR3 region has 15 residues. V was pared by 6 bases and J by 5 bases, with 17 bases between. From germline, CDR1 is SGHTA and CDR2 FQGNSA. CDR3 sequence reads: CASRRQDAQHNEQFF. CDR3 nucleotides: TGTGCCAGCAGACGACAGGACGCGCAACACAATGAGCAGTTCTTC.